Listed here are 21 T cell receptor beta chains from one sample, sequenced in a study of tumour-infiltrating T cells in Burkitt lymphoma. Produced via immunoSEQ multiplex PCR; TCRdb's table is partial and in-frame only. The sample lists more than 45,000 clones; around 32% were seen once. Sequencing was carried out using tumor tissue. These receptors all stem from a human donor with Burkitt lymphoma.

The chain carries TRBV5-6 and TRBJ2-1, with D unresolved. Trimming cost V 4 bases and J 8 bases, with 16 bases left between them. The CDR3 contains 14 residues. Germline V gene sequence: CDR1 SGHDT, CDR2 YYEEEE. The CDR3 DNA sequence: TGTGCCAGCAGCCGGAACAGCGTACGAGATGAGCAGTTCTTC. This sequence encodes CASSRNSVRDEQFF.

The rearrangement joins TRBV30 to TRBJ2-1, with D possibly being TRBD2 (6 bases). The V end was cut by 4 bases, the J end by 1 base, with 11 bases between. Germline lookup yields CDR1 GTSNPN and CDR2 SVGIG (reference sequence). The CDR3 is 14 residues long. This CDR3 reads CAWKGTDSYNEQFF. As DNA, the CDR3 is TGTGCCTGGAAGGGGACTGATTCCTACAATGAGCAGTTCTTC.

This clone was seen once. The V gene is TRBV9, the J gene TRBJ2-7, with 8 bases lining up with TRBD1. This CDR3 contains 15 residues. V was clipped by 0 bases and J by 2 bases; unmatched bases: 4. Looked up from germline, CDR1 is SGDLS and CDR2 is YYNGEE. CDR3 sequence reads: CASSVGQGRTYEQYF. For the CDR3, the DNA is TGTGCCAGCAGCGTAGGACAGGGGAGGACCTACGAGCAGTACTTC.

The V and J genes are TRBV10-3 and TRBJ2-4; 10 bases are a match to TRBD1. The V segment lost 6 bases and the J segment 9 bases; nucleotides outside the gene matches: 5. Germline V gene data show CDR1 as ENHRY and CDR2 as SYGVKD. CDR3 length: 13 residues. CDR3 in amino acids: CAISWDRGGIQYF. For the CDR3, the DNA is TGTGCCATCAGCTGGGACAGGGGCGGCATTCAGTACTTC.

This clone was seen more than once but under ten times. The chain combines TRBV29-1 with TRBJ1-2; no clear D gene. The CDR3 runs 11 residues. CDR1 and CDR2 from the germline V gene are SQVTM and ANQGSEA. V shed 7 bases and J shed 8 bases, with 14 bases lying between them. For the CDR3, the DNA is TGCAGCGGGGGTACTAGGGAAGGCTACACCTTC. Residues: CSGGTREGYTF.

V is TRBV7-2 and J is TRBJ2-1, with D maybe TRBD2 (7 bases). The CDR3 is 15 amino acids. Germline CDR1 reads SGHTA; CDR2 reads FQGNSA. The V and J ends lost 5 bases and 5 bases respectively, with 16 bases between them. This chain's CDR3 is CASSPAGGRHNEQFF. The CDR3, as DNA: TGTGCCAGCAGCCCCGCCGGGGGGCGACACAATGAGCAGTTCTTC. The full variable domain, completed using reference TRBV7-2 and TRBJ2-1, is GAGVSQSPSNKVTEKGKDVELRCDPISGHTALYWYRQSLGQGLEFLIYFQGNSAPDKSGLPSDRFSAERTGGSVSTLTIQRTQQEDSAVYLCASSPAGGRHNEQFFGPGTRLTVL.

This clone has just a few counts. J is TRBJ2-2 and V is TRBV7-9; D gene uncertain. This CDR3 has 12 amino acids. The V gene's germline CDR1 is SEHNR and CDR2 FQNEAQ (reference sequence). Trimming shortened V by 5 bases and J by 7 bases, and 8 bases separated the two germline ends. The CDR3 DNA reads as TGTGCCAGCAGCCTCCGGAGCGGGGAGCTGTTTTTT. Protein product: CASSLRSGELFF.

The rearrangement uses TRBV2 and TRBJ2-1; D call uncertain. V dropped 5 bases and J dropped 8 bases, with 13 bases sitting between them. Germline values: CDR1 SNHLY, CDR2 FYNNEI. The CDR3 has 13 amino acids. The CDR3 region has the DNA TGTGCCAGCAGTCGTTTGGGTAACGATGAGCAGTTCTTC. This sequence encodes CASSRLGNDEQFF.

This clone has just a few counts. The rearrangement links TRBV14 to TRBJ2-3, with 13 positions matching TRBD2. CDR1 is SGHDN, CDR2 FVKESK, per germline. This CDR3 has 18 amino acids. This chain's CDR3 is CAKQETTSGGPSTDTQYF. CDR3 coding DNA: TGTGCGAAGCAGGAGACGACTAGCGGGGGGCCTAGCACAGATACGCAGTATTTT.

The chain employs TRBV27 and TRBJ1-5, with TRBD1 matching 12 bases. From germline, CDR1 is MNHEY and CDR2 SMNVEV (reference sequence). Trimming cost V 4 bases and J 0 bases; bases outside gene matches: 4. The CDR3 length is 17 residues. Here the CDR3 reads CASSSGQGAPSNQPQHF. CDR3 DNA: TGTGCCAGCAGTTCGGGACAGGGGGCCCCTAGCAATCAGCCCCAGCATTTT.

This chain links TRBV5-1 with TRBJ2-3, with TRBD2 as a possible D gene (6 bases). CDR3 length: 16 amino acids. The V end was cut by 0 bases, the J end by 2 bases, with 13 bases between. Per the germline V gene, CDR1 is SGHRS and CDR2 is YFSETQ. CDR3 sequence: CASSLEPGGNTDTQYF. Here the CDR3 DNA reads TGCGCCAGCAGCTTGGAGCCCGGGGGTAACACAGATACGCAGTATTTT.

A note on this clone: Mismatch with germline at one junction end may stem from a read error. The chain employs TRBV29-1 and TRBJ1-1; D ambiguous. The germline gives CDR1 SQVTM, CDR2 ANQGSEA. The CDR3 consists of 14 residues. CDR3 protein: CSVEGRQRNAEAFF. The DNA of the CDR3 is TGCAGCGTTGAAGGACGTCAGCGGAACGCTGAAGCTTTCTTT.

The genes are TRBV7-9 and TRBJ2-2, with D hard to call. Germline V CDR1 and CDR2: SEHNR, FQNEAQ (reference sequence). This CDR3 is built from 16 residues. V was cut by 1 base and J by 0 bases, with 9 bases left in between. CDR3 coding DNA: TGTGCCAGCAGCTTAGACTTCAATTCGAACACCGGGGAGCTGTTTTTT. Translation: CASSLDFNSNTGELFF.

In this sample, this clone turned up a few times. The chain has TRBV5-1 and TRBJ2-7; the D is unclear. Germline V lookup: CDR1 SGHRS, CDR2 YFSETQ. This CDR3 has 14 amino acids. V dropped 6 bases and J dropped 0 bases, with 13 bases sitting between them. The CDR3 here is CASTWNPSSYEQYF. The CDR3 DNA sequence: TGCGCCAGCACCTGGAATCCCAGCTCCTACGAGCAGTACTTC.

The chain has TRBV13 and TRBJ2-3; D unclear. With 2 bases removed from V and 5 bases from J, the gap between germline ends came to 8 bases. The germline V gene has CDR1 PRHDT and CDR2 FYEKMQ (reference sequence). CDR3 length: 13 residues. CDR3 sequence (DNA): TGTGCCAGCAGCTTAAGGCTAGGAGATACGCAGTATTTT. Translating it yields CASSLRLGDTQYF.

The chain joins TRBV7-6 to TRBJ2-2, with D maybe TRBD1 (5 bases). Germline CDR1 and CDR2: SGHVS and FNYEAQ. The CDR3 is 15 amino acids. V lost 5 bases and J lost 3, with 13 bases in between. CDR3 protein: CASSRWGSDTGELFF. Here the CDR3 DNA reads TGTGCCAGCAGCCGATGGGGCTCCGACACCGGGGAGCTGTTTTTT.

The chain recombines TRBV5-1 with TRBJ2-3; 11 positions match TRBD2. Germline V CDR1 and CDR2: SGHRS, YFSETQ. With V trimmed by 6 bases and J by 2 bases, 8 bases remained unmatched. This CDR3 contains 16 residues. The CDR3 region has the DNA TGCGCCAGCACCGTTCTGACTAGCGGGAACACAGATACGCAGTATTTT. It specifies CASTVLTSGNTDTQYF.

The chain joins TRBV7-2 to TRBJ1-3; D gene uncertain. The CDR3 is made up of 16 amino acids. The V end lost 6 bases, the J end lost 2 bases, and 17 bases lay between the germline ends. CDR1 is SGHTA and CDR2 is FQGNSA in the germline V gene. CDR3 residues: CASSLFPGSTGNTIYF. CDR3 DNA sequence: TGTGCCAGCAGTTTATTTCCGGGGTCGACTGGAAACACCATATATTTT.

The chain links TRBV19 to TRBJ2-3; 9 nucleotides agree with TRBD1. This CDR3 spans 16 amino acids. After removal of 6 bases from V and 3 bases from J, the junction contained 10 bases not matched to a gene. The germline V gene encodes CDR1 LNHDA and CDR2 SQIVND (reference sequence). The CDR3 sequence: CASRVGQGIMTDTQYF. As DNA, the CDR3 is TGTGCCAGTAGAGTAGGACAGGGGATAATGACAGATACGCAGTATTTT.

This chain connects TRBV29-1 to TRBJ2-7; 10 bases agree with TRBD1. The germline CDR1 and CDR2 sequences are SQVTM and ANQGSEA. The CDR3 runs 14 residues. V shed 5 bases and J 5 bases; nucleotides not matched to a gene: 9. As DNA, the CDR3 is TGCAGCGTTATCAGGGACAGGGGAATCCACGAGCAGTACTTC. This encodes CSVIRDRGIHEQYF.

This chain uses TRBV30 with TRBJ1-6; D remains ambiguous. CDR1 GTSNPN and CDR2 SVGIG come from the germline V gene (reference sequence). The CDR3 runs 16 residues. Trimming stripped 4 bases from V and 10 bases from J, with 23 bases between. CDR3 sequence (DNA): TGTGCCTGGACCACCCGTGGGCGTCAAGGGCAGTCACCCCTCCACTTT. It codes for CAWTTRGRQGQSPLHF.